The TCR beta chain under discussion was sequenced for a study of blood T cell repertoires in COVID-19. Study context: Samples representing acute and convalescent COVID-19 were sourced from the United States, Italy and Spain. PBMCs, B-cell-depleted T cells, or T cells provided the cDNA or gDNA that made up the material.

This clone was counted only a few times. Per the original methods: Amplification from reference gene primers served as the basis for estimated nucleated cell counts. The data were produced by immunoSEQ multiplex PCR, yet TCRdb's version contains in-frame clones alone and is incomplete. V and J calls plus clone size are reproduced from that table; the DNA served to infer D and trimming. This sample has just over 300,000 clones, with roughly 89% found just once. A Seattle source enrolled patients during active infection and followed them longitudinally. Germline loops: CDR1 LNHDA, CDR2 SQIVND (reference sequence). The CDR3 contains 12 residues. Trimming removed 7 bases at V and 10 bases at J, with 16 bases between.

Sequencing input: peripheral blood. This TCR came from a woman in her thirties with COVID-19, enrolled during active disease. The chain carries TRBV19 and TRBJ1-1; no firm D call. The CDR3 coding sequence is TGTGCCAGTACCATAGGCGGAAACGTAGCTTTCTTT. Its protein is CASTIGGNVAFF.